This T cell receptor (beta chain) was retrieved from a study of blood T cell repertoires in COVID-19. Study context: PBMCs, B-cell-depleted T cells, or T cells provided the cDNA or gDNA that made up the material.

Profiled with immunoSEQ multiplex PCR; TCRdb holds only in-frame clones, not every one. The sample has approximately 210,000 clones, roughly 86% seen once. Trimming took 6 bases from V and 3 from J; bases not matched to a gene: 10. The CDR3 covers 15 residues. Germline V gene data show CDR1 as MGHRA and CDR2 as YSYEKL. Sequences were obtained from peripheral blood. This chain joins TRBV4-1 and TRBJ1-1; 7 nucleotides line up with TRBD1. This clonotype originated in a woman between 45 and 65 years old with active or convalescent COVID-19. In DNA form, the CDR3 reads TGCGCCAGCAGACGATATCAGGGGGAGGACACTGAAGCTTTCTTT. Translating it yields CASRRYQGEDTEAFF.